The 18 T cell receptor beta chains below all came from one sample that was sequenced in a study of T-cell memory formation after mild COVID-19. TCRdb reprocessed the 5' RACE reads via MiXCR and lists one record per CDR3 protein. Among hundreds of thousands of distinct CDR3 sequences listed, around a quarter were seen once. The sequenced sample was PBMCs or a T cell subset sorted from them (not recorded which). These receptors came from an adult woman who had mild COVID-19 (a few samples of this study predate the infection). Cell type and time point are not known.

The CDR3 DNA reads as TGCAGCGTTGTAGGGGACACTGAAGCTTTCTTT. It encodes CSVVGDTEAFF. The rearrangement uses TRBV29-1 and TRBJ1-1, with D tentatively TRBD1 (5 bases). Germline-derived CDR1 and CDR2 are SQVTM and ANQGSEA. This CDR3 is 11 amino acids long. Trimming removed 4 bases from V and 3 bases from J, with 6 bases in between.

This clonotype was recorded a few times. The rearrangement links TRBV7-2 to TRBJ2-5, with 8 positions matching TRBD2. The trim removed 1 base at V and 4 bases at J, leaving 8 bases unmatched. The CDR3 consists of 16 residues. Germline CDR1 is SGHTA and CDR2 is FQGNSA. CDR3 DNA sequence: TGTGCCAGCAGCTTAGAACCGGGAGGGCCGTCAGAGACCCAGTACTTC. Protein product: CASSLEPGGPSETQYF.

This chain joins TRBV25-1 and TRBJ2-3, with 9 positions matching TRBD2. Per germline, CDR1 MGHDK and CDR2 SYGVNS. The CDR3 consists of 18 residues. J lost 4 bases, V lost 2 bases, and 13 bases had no gene match. CDR3 sequence: CASSEPYSGSGVPDTQYF. The DNA of the CDR3 is TGTGCCAGCAGTGAACCCTATAGCGGGAGTGGTGTACCAGATACGCAGTATTTT.

This clonotype turned up a few times. This chain links TRBV7-3 with TRBJ2-3, with 8 bases identical to TRBD2. The V gene end was trimmed by 4 bases and the J gene end by 4 bases; junction bases not matched to a gene: 13. Germline assignment: CDR1 SGHTA and CDR2 FQGTGA. The CDR3 covers 17 residues. The CDR3 here is CASSYAGGLPPADTQYF. DNA for the CDR3: TGTGCCAGCAGCTACGCGGGGGGCCTTCCTCCCGCAGATACGCAGTATTTT.

Only a few counts were recorded for this clonotype. The V call is TRBV5-1, the J call TRBJ2-5; TRBD1 matches 11 bases. Germline V gene lookup returns CDR1 SGHRS and CDR2 YFSETQ. Losses at the gene ends were 5 bases for V and 4 bases for J; bases not matched to a gene: 4. This CDR3 has 14 residues. The CDR3, as DNA: TGCGCCAGCAGTATCGGGACAGGGGGAGAGACCCAGTACTTC. Translation gives CASSIGTGGETQYF.

There are a few counts of this clonotype. The chain joins TRBV5-1 to TRBJ2-3; 7 bases fit TRBD1. J lost 0 bases, V lost 3 bases, and 4 bases had no gene match. The CDR3 covers 15 residues. CDR1 and CDR2 (germline): SGHRS, YFSETQ. The CDR3 loop is CASSYGQASTDTQYF. DNA for the CDR3: TGCGCCAGCAGCTACGGACAGGCTAGCACAGATACGCAGTATTTT.

This chain connects TRBV11-1 to TRBJ2-6, with 11 bases lining up with TRBD2. Germline trimming cut 5 bases from V and 7 bases from J; bases unmatched to any gene: 16. The CDR3 covers 19 residues. Germline CDR1 is SGHAT and CDR2 is FQDESV (reference sequence). CDR3 bases: TGTGCCAGCAGCCAATTTAGTACTAGCGGGAGAAGTTACGCCAACGTCCTGACTTTC. It translates to CASSQFSTSGRSYANVLTF.

V usage is TRBV4-1 and J usage is TRBJ2-3; no clear D. V lost 6 bases and J 6 bases, leaving 10 bases between the germline ends. Per germline, CDR1 MGHRA and CDR2 YSYEKL. CDR3 length: 12 residues. CDR3 nucleotides: TGCGCCAGCAGTCTCATGATGGATACGCAGTATTTT. Translating it yields CASSLMMDTQYF.

With respect to this clonotype: Since no conserved phenylalanine or tryptophan closes the CDR3, a read error is the likely cause. Because the CDR3's place on the DNA is in doubt, the DNA is left out and the CDR3 is given as listed by TCRdb. The chain has TRBV20-1 and TRBJ1-1. CDR1 is DFQATT, CDR2 SNEGSKA, per germline (reference sequence). The CDR3 region is 12 residues in length, termini included. CDR3 sequence: CSARVPPSHPVL.

The V and J genes are TRBV5-1 and TRBJ2-1, with D possibly being TRBD2 (6 bases). The length of the CDR3 is 13 residues. CDR1 SGHRS and CDR2 YFSETQ come from the germline V gene. Trimming took off 4 bases at V and 8 bases at J, with 13 bases between the two ends. The CDR3 protein is CASSAEGWDEQFF. In nucleotides, the CDR3 is TGCGCCAGCAGCGCGGAGGGGTGGGATGAGCAGTTCTTC.

This sequence joins TRBV15 and TRBJ2-1; tentatively, D is TRBD2 (5 bases). Trimming shortened V by 0 bases and J by 12 bases, and 12 bases separated the two germline ends. The V gene's germline CDR1 is LNHNV and CDR2 YYDKDF (reference sequence). The CDR3 extends over 13 amino acids. The CDR3 nucleotides read TGTGCCACCAGCAGAGATCCCCCTAGCTTGCAGTTCTTC. This encodes CATSRDPPSLQFF.

This clonotype was counted between two and nine times. The chain has TRBV7-9 and TRBJ2-1; tentative D call: TRBD1 (6 bases). The V gene lost 0 bases and the J gene lost 7 bases, with 13 bases spanning the gap. The CDR3 runs to 15 residues. Germline CDR1 reads SEHNR; CDR2 reads FQNEAQ (reference sequence). CDR3 bases: TGTGCCAGCAGCTTAGCTACAGGGTTGAGTAATGAGCAGTTCTTC. This codes for CASSLATGLSNEQFF. Full variable domain (missing parts from reference TRBV7-9 and TRBJ2-1): DTGVSQNPRHKITKRGQNVTFRCDPISEHNRLYWYRQTLGQGPEFLTYFQNEAQLEKSRLLSDRFSAERPKGSFSTLEIQRTEQGDSAMYLCASSLATGLSNEQFFGPGTRLTVL.

This clonotype appeared a few times. The chain has TRBV12-3 or TRBV12-4 and TRBJ2-3; D is unclear. V was shortened by 2 bases and J by 2 bases, with 5 bases between the two germline ends. This CDR3 has 13 amino acids. In nucleotides, the CDR3 is TGTGCCAGCAGTTTACAGTCCACAGATACGCAGTATTTT. Its protein product is CASSLQSTDTQYF.

The chain carries TRBV6-2 or TRBV6-3 and TRBJ2-7; TRBD1 is a possible D gene (5 bases). Looked up from germline, CDR1 is MNHEY and CDR2 is SVGEGT. This CDR3 contains 14 residues. Trimming took off 7 bases at V and 2 bases at J, with 15 bases between the two ends. CDR3 in DNA: TGTGCCAGCACCTTCTGGACACAAACCTACGAGCAGTACTTC. Its translation is CASTFWTQTYEQYF.

This clonotype has a count of ten or more. The genes are TRBV6-4 and TRBJ2-3, with TRBD2 matching over 8 bases. CDR1 is MRHNA and CDR2 is SNTAGT in the germline V gene. V dropped 3 bases and J dropped 2; count of bases not matched to a gene: 1. This CDR3 has 14 amino acids. CDR3 loop: CASSERGATDTQYF. The CDR3 DNA sequence: TGTGCCAGCAGTGAGCGGGGGGCCACAGATACGCAGTATTTT.

There are a few counts of this clonotype. The CDR3 DNA reads TGTGCCAGCAGCTTAACCCGCGGGTCGAACACCGGGGAGCTGTTTTTT. Translating it yields CASSLTRGSNTGELFF. The V and J genes are TRBV7-3 and TRBJ2-2; possible D gene TRBD2, 5 bases. CDR1 is SGHTA and CDR2 is FQGTGA in the germline V gene. V was cut by 0 bases and J by 0 bases, with 8 bases left in between. The CDR3 covers 16 residues.

This clonotype was observed a few times. V is TRBV5-1 and J is TRBJ2-1, with TRBD1 identical over 10 bases. V was clipped by 3 bases and J by 7 bases; unmatched bases: 7. Germline CDR1 and CDR2: SGHRS and YFSETQ. The CDR3 has 15 residues. The CDR3 sequence is CASSSLGQGVNEQFF. The DNA for the CDR3 is TGCGCCAGCAGCTCTCTCGGACAGGGGGTTAATGAGCAGTTCTTC.

The gene calls are TRBV29-1 and TRBJ2-7, with TRBD1 identical over 8 bases. Trimming at V came to 6 bases and at J to 2 bases, leaving 9 bases not matched to a gene. The CDR3 consists of 14 residues. In germline, CDR1 is SQVTM, CDR2 ANQGSEA. In nucleotides, the CDR3 is TGCAGCGTCCGGGACAGGAGGGCTACCTACGAGCAGTACTTC. It codes for CSVRDRRATYEQYF.